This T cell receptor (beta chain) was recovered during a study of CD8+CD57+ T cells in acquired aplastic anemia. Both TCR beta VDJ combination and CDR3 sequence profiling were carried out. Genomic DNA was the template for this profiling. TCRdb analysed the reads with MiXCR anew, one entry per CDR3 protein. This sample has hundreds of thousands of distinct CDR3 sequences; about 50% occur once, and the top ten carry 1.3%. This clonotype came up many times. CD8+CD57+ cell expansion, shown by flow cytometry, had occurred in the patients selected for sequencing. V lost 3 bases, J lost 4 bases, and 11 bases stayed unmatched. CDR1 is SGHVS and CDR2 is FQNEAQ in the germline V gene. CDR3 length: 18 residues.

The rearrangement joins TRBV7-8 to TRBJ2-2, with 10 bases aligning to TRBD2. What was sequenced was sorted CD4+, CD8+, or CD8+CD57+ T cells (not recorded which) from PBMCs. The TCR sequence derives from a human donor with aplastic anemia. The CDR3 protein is CASSFLPSGSRGTGELFF. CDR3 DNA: TGTGCCAGCAGCTTTCTCCCTAGCGGGAGTAGGGGCACCGGGGAGCTGTTTTTT.